This T cell receptor (beta chain) comes out of a study of blood T cell repertoires in COVID-19. The wider study: COVID-19 samples collected from the United States, Italy and Spain covered acute and convalescent phases.

The CDR3 totals 16 residues. Trimming left V 2 bases short and J 7 bases short, with 15 bases between. Germline values: CDR1 SGHTA, CDR2 FQGNSA. Authors' processing steps: Amplification from reference gene primers served as the basis for estimated nucleated cell counts. Only in-frame clones appear in the TCRdb table, and some are missing; sequencing was by immunoSEQ multiplex PCR. The D gene and trimming were derived from the DNA, and the V and J assignments and clone size from that table. The data show approximately 200,000 clones, with roughly 84% seen just once and roughly 20% held by the top ten.

This chain links TRBV7-2 with TRBJ1-6, with TRBD1 as a possible D gene (5 bases). The sequence was collected from an older person with COVID-19, enrolled during active disease. What was sequenced was peripheral blood. Here the CDR3 reads CASSLFDSRVNSPLHF. The CDR3 DNA sequence: TGTGCCAGCAGCTTATTTGACAGCCGAGTAAATTCACCCCTCCACTTT.